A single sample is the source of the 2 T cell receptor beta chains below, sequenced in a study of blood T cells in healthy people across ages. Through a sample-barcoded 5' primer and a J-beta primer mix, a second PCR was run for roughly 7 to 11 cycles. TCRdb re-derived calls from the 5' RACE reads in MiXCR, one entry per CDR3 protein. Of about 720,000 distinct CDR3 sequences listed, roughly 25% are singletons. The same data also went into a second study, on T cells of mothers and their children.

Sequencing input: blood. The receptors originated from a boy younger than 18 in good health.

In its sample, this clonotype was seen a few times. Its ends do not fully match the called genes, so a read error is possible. CDR3 protein: CATSRERAGTGETQYF. The CDR3 bases are TGCGCCACCAGCAGAGAGCGAGCGGGAACTGGAGAGACCCAGTACTTC. This chain uses TRBV15 with TRBJ2-5; TRBD2 aligns across 7 bases. Germline assignment: CDR1 LNHNV and CDR2 YYDKDF (reference sequence). This CDR3 comprises 16 residues.

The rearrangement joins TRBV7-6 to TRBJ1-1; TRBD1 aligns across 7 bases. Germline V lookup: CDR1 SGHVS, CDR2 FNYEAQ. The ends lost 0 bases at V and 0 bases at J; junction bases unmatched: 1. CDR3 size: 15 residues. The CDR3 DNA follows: TGTGCCAGCAGCTTAGCTCAGGGGGTGAACACTGAAGCTTTCTTT. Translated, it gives CASSLAQGVNTEAFF.